The clone carrying this T cell receptor beta chain appeared a few times. Its antigen is still unknown. TCRdb processed the RT-PCR reads anew with MiXCR; each CDR3 protein has one entry. The sample lists over 450,000 distinct CDR3 sequences, about an eighth occurring once. With V trimmed by 3 bases and J by 11 bases, 16 bases remained unmatched. The germline CDR1 and CDR2 sequences are DFQATT and SNEGSKA (reference sequence). The CDR3 runs 16 residues. This sample is part of a study of response to subunit inactivated influenza vaccine. Study-wide results and caveats: The authors suggested that every seasonal influenza vaccination recruits few new T cells.

This chain joins TRBV20-1 and TRBJ1-5; 10 bases agree with TRBD1. The receptor was isolated from a man aged 45-65 years who received an inactivated influenza vaccine. The specimen comprised PBMCs from blood, sampled 45 days after vaccination. The CDR3 nucleotides read TGCAGTGCTAGGGGTATACCGGGACAGGGGTCAGGGTCCCAGCATTTT. Translated, it gives CSARGIPGQGSGSQHF.